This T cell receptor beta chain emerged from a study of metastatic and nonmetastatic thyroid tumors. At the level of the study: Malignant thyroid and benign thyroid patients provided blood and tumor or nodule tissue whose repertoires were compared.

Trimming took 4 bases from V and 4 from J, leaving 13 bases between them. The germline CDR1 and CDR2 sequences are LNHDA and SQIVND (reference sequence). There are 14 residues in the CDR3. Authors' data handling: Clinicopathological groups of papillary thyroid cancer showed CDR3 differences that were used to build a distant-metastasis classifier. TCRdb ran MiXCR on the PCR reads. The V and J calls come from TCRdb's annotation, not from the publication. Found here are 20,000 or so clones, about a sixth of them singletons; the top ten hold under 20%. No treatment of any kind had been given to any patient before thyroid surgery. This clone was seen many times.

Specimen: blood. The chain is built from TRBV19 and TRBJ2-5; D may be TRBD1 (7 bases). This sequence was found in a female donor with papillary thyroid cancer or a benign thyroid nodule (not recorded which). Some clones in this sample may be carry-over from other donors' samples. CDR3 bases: TGTGCCAGTAGTAACAGGGGAGGAAGAGAGACCCAGTACTTC. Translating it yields CASSNRGGRETQYF.